This T cell receptor (beta chain) is from a study of cytomegalovirus exposure and HLA in healthy donors. PCR primers comprised 60 Vbeta and 13 Jbeta primers. The table came from immunoSEQ multiplex PCR; TCRdb's copy has only in-frame clones and leaves some out. The sample gives around 130,000 clones, roughly 84% of which show up once; under 2% is in the top ten. Trimming took 0 bases from V and 11 from J, leaving 19 bases between them. CDR3 length: 15 residues. Looked up from germline, CDR1 is SEHNR and CDR2 is FQNEAQ (reference sequence). Sequenced input: PBMCs. The clonotype comes from a boy younger than 18 in good health and CMV-seronegative. This chain links TRBV7-9 with TRBJ1-2; tentative D call: TRBD1 (5 bases). The CDR3 region is CASSLAATPTGGYTF. CDR3 nucleotide sequence: TGTGCCAGCAGCTTAGCAGCCACTCCAACCGGGGGATACACCTTC.